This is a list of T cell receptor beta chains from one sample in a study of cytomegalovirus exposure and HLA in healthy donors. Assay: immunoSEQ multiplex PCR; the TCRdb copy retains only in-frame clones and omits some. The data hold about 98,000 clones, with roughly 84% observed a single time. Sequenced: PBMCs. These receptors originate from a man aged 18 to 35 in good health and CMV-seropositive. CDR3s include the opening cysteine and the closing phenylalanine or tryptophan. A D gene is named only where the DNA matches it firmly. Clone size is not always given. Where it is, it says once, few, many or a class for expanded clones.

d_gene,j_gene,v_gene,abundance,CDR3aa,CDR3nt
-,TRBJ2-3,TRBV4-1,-,CASSQGTILSDTQYF,TGCGCCAGCAGCCAAGGGACTATTCTTTCAGATACGCAGTATTTT
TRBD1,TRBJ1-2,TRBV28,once,CASRGTGFNYGYTF,TGTGCCAGCAGGGGGACAGGGTTCAACTATGGCTACACCTTC
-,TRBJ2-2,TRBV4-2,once,CASSQAGGVVLPPGELFF,TGTGCCAGCAGCCAAGCGGGCGGGGTTGTCCTCCCCCCCGGGGAGCTGTTTTTT
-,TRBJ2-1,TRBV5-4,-,CASSLTGVLNEQFF,TGTGCCAGCAGCTTGACGGGAGTTCTTAATGAGCAGTTCTTC
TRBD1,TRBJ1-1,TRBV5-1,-,CASSPQGMPEAFF,TGCGCCAGCAGCCCACAGGGGATGCCTGAAGCTTTCTTT
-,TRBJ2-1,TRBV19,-,CASNFLRSNDNEQFF,TGTGCCAGTAATTTTCTGCGGAGTAACGACAATGAGCAGTTCTTC
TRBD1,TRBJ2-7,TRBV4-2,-,CASSQAQSGGYEQYF,TGTGCCAGCAGCCAAGCGCAGTCAGGGGGTTACGAGCAGTACTTC
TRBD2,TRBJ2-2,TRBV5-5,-,CASSLDPGLAEHTGELFF,TGTGCCAGCAGCTTGGACCCCGGACTAGCGGAGCACACCGGGGAGCTGTTTTTT
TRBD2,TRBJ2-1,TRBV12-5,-,CASGEREGAYNEQFF,TGTGCTAGTGGCGAGCGGGAGGGCGCCTACAATGAGCAGTTCTTC
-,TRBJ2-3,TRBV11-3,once,CASSPSLGRDKDTQYF,TGTGCCAGCAGCCCCTCCTTGGGCAGGGATAAAGATACGCAGTATTTT
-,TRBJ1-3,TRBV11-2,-,CASSWTDSGNTIYF,TGTGCCAGCAGTTGGACAGACTCTGGAAACACCATATATTTT
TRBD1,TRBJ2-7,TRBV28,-,CASNTGTADYEQYF,TGTGCCAGCAATACCGGGACAGCAGACTACGAGCAGTACTTC
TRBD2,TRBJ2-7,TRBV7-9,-,CASSSAGGLVYEQYF,TGTGCCAGCAGCTCAGCGGGGGGGCTGGTGTACGAGCAGTACTTC
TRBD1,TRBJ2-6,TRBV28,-,CASSLRDRGYSGANVLTF,TGTGCCAGCAGTCTAAGGGACAGGGGCTACTCTGGGGCCAACGTCCTGACTTTC
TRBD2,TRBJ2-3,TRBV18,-,CASSPRDGGSTDTQYF,TGTGCCAGCTCACCTCGCGACGGGGGGAGCACAGATACGCAGTATTTT
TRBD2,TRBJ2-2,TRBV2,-,CASSELAGVIAGELFF,TGTGCCAGCAGTGAACTAGCGGGAGTTATAGCCGGGGAGCTGTTTTTT
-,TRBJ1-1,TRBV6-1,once,CASSDPYRDEAFF,TGTGCCAGCAGCGACCCGTACAGGGATGAAGCTTTCTTT
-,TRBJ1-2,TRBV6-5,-,CASSYSRQSYGYTF,TGTGCCAGCAGTTACTCGAGACAGAGCTATGGCTACACCTTC
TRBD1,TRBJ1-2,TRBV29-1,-,CSVDPRQGRAGYGYTF,TGCAGCGTTGATCCACGACAGGGTCGGGCGGGTTATGGCTACACCTTC
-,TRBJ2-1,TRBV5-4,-,CASSLGQSDGEQFF,TGTGCCAGCAGCTTGGGACAATCAGACGGTGAGCAGTTCTTC
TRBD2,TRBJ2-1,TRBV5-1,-,CASSLLAGGNNEQFF,TGCGCCAGCAGCTTACTAGCGGGGGGGAACAATGAGCAGTTCTTC
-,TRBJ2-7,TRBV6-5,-,CASSTQLRTYEQYF,TGTGCCAGCAGTACTCAATTACGAACCTACGAGCAGTACTTC
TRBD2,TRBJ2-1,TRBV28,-,CASSGLAGGFSYNEQFF,TGTGCCAGCAGTGGACTAGCGGGAGGTTTCTCCTACAATGAGCAGTTCTTC
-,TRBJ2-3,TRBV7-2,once,CASGRGASTDTQYF,TGTGCCAGCGGACGGGGGGCTAGCACAGATACGCAGTATTTT
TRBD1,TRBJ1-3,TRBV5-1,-,CASSPDRSGNTIYF,TGCGCCAGCAGCCCGGACAGGAGCGGAAACACCATATATTTT
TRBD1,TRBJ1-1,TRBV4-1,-,CASSQDGQGSWAFF,TGCGCCAGCAGCCAAGATGGACAGGGGTCTTGGGCTTTCTTT
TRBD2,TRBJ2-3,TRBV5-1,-,CASSLVVSGGTDTQYF,TGCGCCAGCAGCTTGGTTGTTAGCGGGGGTACAGATACGCAGTATTTT
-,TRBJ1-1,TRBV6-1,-,CASIWRAEAFF,TGTGCCAGCATTTGGCGGGCTGAAGCTTTCTTT
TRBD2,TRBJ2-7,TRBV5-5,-,CASNPGLAVIYEQYF,TGTGCCAGCAACCCGGGACTAGCGGTAATCTACGAGCAGTACTTC
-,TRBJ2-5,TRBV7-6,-,CASSASGAVETQYF,TGTGCCAGCAGCGCATCAGGGGCAGTGGAGACCCAGTACTTC
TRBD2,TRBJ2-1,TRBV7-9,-,CASLGLAGVPHLNEQFF,TGTGCCAGCTTGGGACTAGCGGGAGTCCCACACCTCAATGAGCAGTTCTTC
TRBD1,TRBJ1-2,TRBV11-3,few,CAAGTGTGDGYTF,TGTGCCGCGGGGACCGGGACAGGGGATGGCTACACCTTC
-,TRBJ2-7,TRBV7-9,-,CASSPAGSYEQYF,TGTGCCAGCAGCCCAGCAGGCTCCTACGAGCAGTACTTC
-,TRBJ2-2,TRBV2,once,CASSELPLGRELFF,TGTGCCAGCAGTGAATTACCTCTAGGCCGGGAGCTGTTTTTT
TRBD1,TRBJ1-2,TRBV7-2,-,CASSSDGTGLYGYTF,TGTGCCAGCAGCTCCGACGGGACAGGTTTATATGGCTACACCTTC
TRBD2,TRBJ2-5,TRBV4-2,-,CASSQVGRTSGVETQYF,TGTGCCAGCAGCCAAGTAGGGAGGACTAGCGGGGTTGAGACCCAGTACTTC
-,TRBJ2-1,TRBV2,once,CASSEDSYNEQFF,TGTGCCAGCAGTGAAGACAGTTACAATGAGCAGTTCTTC
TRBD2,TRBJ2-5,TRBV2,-,CASSELLAGEETQYF,TGTGCCAGCAGTGAACTGCTAGCGGGGGAGGAGACCCAGTACTTC
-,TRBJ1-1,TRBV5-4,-,CASSFPQGTEAFF,TGTGCCAGCAGCTTCCCTCAGGGCACTGAAGCTTTCTTT
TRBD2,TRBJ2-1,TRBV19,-,CASSPSLSGSEQFF,TGTGCCAGTAGTCCCTCCCTTAGCGGGAGCGAGCAGTTCTTC